A single TCR beta chain is shown here with its context. One junction end does not reproduce the germline sequence, and a read error may be involved. This sample is part of a study of blood T cell repertoires in COVID-19. Study summary: The study drew acute and convalescent COVID-19 samples from the United States, Italy and Spain. The cDNA or gDNA used as material had been derived from T cells, B-cell-depleted T cells, or PBMCs.

CDR1 is SEHNR, CDR2 FQNEAQ, per germline (reference sequence). CDR3 size: 16 residues. In the original processing: From reference gene primer amplification, estimates of nucleated cell counts were derived. TCRdb keeps only in-frame clones here, not all; method: immunoSEQ multiplex PCR. V and J calls and clone size are those listed in that table; D and trimming were worked out from the DNA. The sample lists about 81,000 clones; 90% to 95% were seen once. V and J are TRBV7-9 and TRBJ1-5; maybe TRBD1 (6 bases). This TCR derives from a woman aged 45-59 years in a cohort sampled during active COVID-19. Material: peripheral blood. CDR3 bases: TGTGCCAGCAGCCCCGAGGGGGGGTGGAGCAGTCAGCCCCAGCATTTT. This encodes CASSPEGGWSSQPQHF.